Here is one TCR beta chain with its context. This CDR3 has 13 residues. After removal of 3 bases from V and 7 bases from J, the junction contained 2 bases not matched to a gene. Per the germline V gene, CDR1 is MNHNS and CDR2 is SASEGT. This sample is part of a study of blood T cell repertoires in COVID-19. Study at large: Sites across the United States, Italy and Spain contributed samples from acute and convalescent COVID-19. T cells, B-cell-depleted T cells, or PBMCs supplied cDNA or gDNA.

Authors' methods: The authors estimated nucleated cell counts from reference gene primer amplification. Assay used: immunoSEQ multiplex PCR; TCRdb lists only in-frame clones, some missing. D and trimming were read from the DNA, whereas the V and J calls and clone size are those reported in that table. Of about 100,000 clones in the sample, 90% to 95% are singletons; the top ten hold over 2%. This receptor was taken from a man aged 45-65 years with active COVID-19. Sequenced input: peripheral blood. This chain links TRBV6-1 with TRBJ1-1; 10 bases fit TRBD1. CDR3 sequence: CASSEWDRGEAFF. For the CDR3, the DNA is TGTGCCAGCAGTGAGTGGGACAGGGGTGAAGCTTTCTTT.